Following are 21 T cell receptor beta chains from one sample sequenced in a study of graft-versus-host responses after intestinal transplantation. The data were produced by immunoSEQ multiplex PCR, yet TCRdb's version contains in-frame clones alone and is incomplete. The sample lists around 70,000 clones; about 89% were seen once. These receptors' antigens are unknown. This specimen was unstimulated CD8+ T cells sorted from spleen or lymph node cells, taken before intestinal transplant. These receptors were taken from a human donor who received an intestinal transplant.

V usage is TRBV6-6 and J usage is TRBJ2-2; D might be TRBD1 (6 bases). Germline CDR1 and CDR2: MNHNY and SVGAGI (reference sequence). The germline V and J ends were trimmed by 2 bases and 6 bases, with 13 bases remaining between them. The CDR3 is 15 amino acids. The DNA for the CDR3 is TGTGCCAGCAGTTACGTAAAACAGGGTCCCGGGGAGCTGTTTTTT. It yields the protein CASSYVKQGPGELFF.

The rearrangement joins TRBV7-8 to TRBJ2-3; D possibly corresponds to TRBD2 (5 bases). Trimming removed 5 bases from V and 0 bases from J, with 15 bases in between. This CDR3 has 16 amino acids. The germline gives CDR1 SGHVS, CDR2 FQNEAQ. The CDR3 spells CASSPTRGLSTDTQYF. In nucleotides, the CDR3 is TGTGCCAGCAGCCCCACCCGAGGGCTAAGCACAGATACGCAGTATTTT.

The chain employs TRBV7-9 and TRBJ2-1, with TRBD2 identical over 7 bases. This CDR3 comprises 14 residues. Germline-derived CDR1 and CDR2 are SEHNR and FQNEAQ (reference sequence). The V segment lost 7 bases and the J segment 8 bases; nucleotides outside the gene matches: 11. This chain's CDR3 is CASKVGGLIDEQFF. The DNA for the CDR3 is TGTGCCAGCAAAGTGGGAGGGCTGATCGATGAGCAGTTCTTC.

This chain joins TRBV5-1 and TRBJ2-1, with D maybe TRBD2 (6 bases). V was shortened by 0 bases and J by 7 bases, with 8 bases between the two germline ends. This CDR3 region has 13 residues. Germline assignment: CDR1 SGHRS and CDR2 YFSETQ. The CDR3 is CASSLAGGNEQFF. As DNA, the CDR3 is TGCGCCAGCAGCTTGGCCGGGGGTAATGAGCAGTTCTTC.

The genes are TRBV5-1 and TRBJ2-1; 8 bases are shared with TRBD1. The V and J ends lost 7 bases and 3 bases, in that order; junction bases with no gene match: 9. This CDR3 spans 15 amino acids. Germline V gene lookup returns CDR1 SGHRS and CDR2 YFSETQ. CDR3 amino acids: CASAQTGTGYNEQFF. CDR3 bases: TGCGCCAGCGCCCAAACCGGGACAGGCTACAATGAGCAGTTCTTC.

This clone was counted once. V usage is TRBV7-2 and J usage is TRBJ2-3; D not resolved. Germline assignment: CDR1 SGHTA and CDR2 FQGNSA. V lost 1 base to trimming and J lost 2 bases, with 13 bases between them. CDR3 size: 16 residues. CDR3 amino acids: CASSLGQRPPTDTQYF. Written as DNA, the CDR3 is TGTGCCAGCAGCTTAGGGCAGCGCCCCCCCACAGATACGCAGTATTTT.

This chain joins TRBV6-5 and TRBJ2-7; 10 bases map to TRBD1. Germline V gene sequence: CDR1 MNHEY, CDR2 SVGAGI. Trimming cost V 4 bases and J 5 bases; bases outside gene matches: 8. The CDR3 consists of 15 residues. The CDR3 loop is CASSFTGTGDHEQYF. DNA for the CDR3: TGTGCCAGCAGTTTCACCGGGACAGGGGACCACGAGCAGTACTTC.

V and J are TRBV4-1 and TRBJ1-4; the match to TRBD1 covers 7 bases. CDR3 length equals 15 residues. The germline CDR1 and CDR2 sequences are MGHRA and YSYEKL. Trimming took 0 bases from V and 5 from J; bases not matched to a gene: 3. The CDR3: CASSQDRDRNEKLFF. In DNA form, the CDR3 reads TGCGCCAGCAGCCAAGACCGGGACAGAAATGAAAAACTGTTTTTT.

The chain combines TRBV19 with TRBJ1-1; TRBD1 agrees at 9 bases. Germline V gene lookup returns CDR1 LNHDA and CDR2 SQIVND (reference sequence). The V and J ends lost 8 bases and 5 bases, in that order; junction bases with no gene match: 6. The CDR3 contains 13 residues. The CDR3 spells CASFTGGGTEAFF. As DNA, the CDR3 is TGTGCCAGTTTTACAGGGGGCGGGACTGAAGCTTTCTTT.

This sequence joins TRBV7-9 and TRBJ2-7; the match to TRBD1 covers 10 bases. The ends lost 5 bases at V and 1 base at J; junction bases unmatched: 14. This CDR3 spans 18 amino acids. Germline V lookup: CDR1 SEHNR, CDR2 FQNEAQ (reference sequence). This chain's CDR3 is CASSHTQTGTGVSYEQYF. The CDR3 coding sequence is TGTGCCAGCAGCCATACGCAAACCGGGACAGGGGTTTCCTACGAGCAGTACTTC.

This clone was detected many times. This sequence joins TRBV28 and TRBJ2-3, with 7 bases identical to TRBD2. The trim removed 5 bases at V and 2 bases at J, leaving 10 bases unmatched. CDR1 MDHEN and CDR2 SYDVKM come from the germline V gene. The CDR3 contains 16 residues. CDR3 region: CASSPIGRAITDTQYF. CDR3 DNA: TGTGCCAGCAGTCCTATAGGGAGGGCCATCACAGATACGCAGTATTTT.

The chain has TRBV28 and TRBJ2-1, with D perhaps matching TRBD2 (5 bases). There are 13 residues in the CDR3. V dropped 6 bases and J dropped 8 bases, with 14 bases sitting between them. CDR1 and CDR2 (germline): MDHEN, SYDVKM. For the CDR3, the DNA is TGTGCCAGCAGGGGAGACTCAGGCGATGAGCAGTTCTTC. This encodes CASRGDSGDEQFF.

The chain recombines TRBV4-1 with TRBJ2-1, with D perhaps TRBD1 (5 bases). There are 15 residues in the CDR3. Germline loops: CDR1 MGHRA, CDR2 YSYEKL. Trimming cost V 0 bases and J 4 bases, with 10 bases left between them. This CDR3 is CASSQEQDTYNEQFF. Written as DNA, the CDR3 is TGCGCCAGCAGCCAAGAGCAGGACACGTACAATGAGCAGTTCTTC.

There are a few counts of this clone. This chain uses TRBV29-1 with TRBJ2-7; D is unclear. V dropped 6 bases and J dropped 0 bases, with 12 bases sitting between them. The V gene's germline CDR1 is SQVTM and CDR2 ANQGSEA. The CDR3 has 13 residues. The CDR3 loop is CSVLTDYSYEQYF. In DNA form, the CDR3 reads TGCAGCGTCCTCACAGATTACTCCTACGAGCAGTACTTC.

The CDR3 nucleotides read TGTGCCAGTAGTCCTCAGGGGGAAGGCGGGGAGCTGTTTTTT. This encodes CASSPQGEGGELFF. V usage is TRBV19 and J usage is TRBJ2-2; 7 nucleotides agree with TRBD1. The ends lost 5 bases at V and 7 bases at J; junction bases unmatched: 7. Germline CDR1 reads LNHDA; CDR2 reads SQIVND (reference sequence). This CDR3 region has 14 residues.

This chain links TRBV6-1 with TRBJ1-5; D gene uncertain. Trimming left V 3 bases short and J 0 bases short, with 9 bases between. Germline V gene sequence: CDR1 MNHNS, CDR2 SASEGT. This CDR3 region has 15 residues. The CDR3 DNA is TGTGCCAGCAGTGATTGGCTGTATAGCAATCAGCCCCAGCATTTT. This translates into CASSDWLYSNQPQHF.

Notes on this clone: A read error is likely, as this CDR3 ends without the conserved phenylalanine or tryptophan. Because the CDR3's place on the DNA is in doubt, the DNA is left out and the CDR3 is given as listed by TCRdb. The J gene is TRBJ1-2, the V gene TRBV14; the table's D call, TRBD1, was not checked against the DNA. From germline, CDR1 is SGHDN and CDR2 FVKESK. The CDR3 adds up to 9 amino acids, both ends counted. CDR3 sequence: CASSQGQGR.

The chain recombines TRBV4-1 with TRBJ2-1, with D maybe TRBD2 (5 bases). The CDR3 is made up of 14 amino acids. Germline CDR1 is MGHRA and CDR2 is YSYEKL. The V gene lost 0 bases and the J gene lost 13 bases, with 16 bases spanning the gap. This chain's CDR3 is CASSQDYGLVLQFF. CDR3 coding DNA: TGCGCCAGCAGCCAAGATTACGGACTCGTCTTACAGTTCTTC.

This chain uses TRBV9 with TRBJ2-6; 8 bases fit TRBD1. CDR3 length: 18 residues. Germline CDR1 and CDR2: SGDLS and YYNGEE. The V and J ends lost 4 bases and 0 bases, in that order; junction bases with no gene match: 9. This chain's CDR3 is CASSPRGQGRSGANVLTF. CDR3 nucleotides: TGTGCCAGCAGCCCCCGAGGACAGGGACGCTCTGGGGCCAACGTCCTGACTTTC.

V is TRBV27 and J is TRBJ2-7; D call uncertain. Germline CDR1 and CDR2: MNHEY and SMNVEV (reference sequence). The CDR3 totals 13 residues. The V and J ends lost 2 bases and 4 bases respectively, with 9 bases between them. CDR3 bases: TGTGCCAGCAGTTTAACGTCCGGGTACGAGCAGTACTTC. Translating gives CASSLTSGYEQYF.

V usage is TRBV30 and J usage is TRBJ1-6; 8 positions match TRBD1. CDR3 length: 14 residues. Germline V gives CDR1 GTSNPN, CDR2 SVGIG (reference sequence). The V gene end was trimmed by 5 bases and the J gene end by 4 bases; junction bases not matched to a gene: 4. CDR3 loop: CAWGTGVYNSPLHF. DNA of the CDR3: TGTGCCTGGGGGACAGGAGTTTATAATTCACCCCTCCACTTT.